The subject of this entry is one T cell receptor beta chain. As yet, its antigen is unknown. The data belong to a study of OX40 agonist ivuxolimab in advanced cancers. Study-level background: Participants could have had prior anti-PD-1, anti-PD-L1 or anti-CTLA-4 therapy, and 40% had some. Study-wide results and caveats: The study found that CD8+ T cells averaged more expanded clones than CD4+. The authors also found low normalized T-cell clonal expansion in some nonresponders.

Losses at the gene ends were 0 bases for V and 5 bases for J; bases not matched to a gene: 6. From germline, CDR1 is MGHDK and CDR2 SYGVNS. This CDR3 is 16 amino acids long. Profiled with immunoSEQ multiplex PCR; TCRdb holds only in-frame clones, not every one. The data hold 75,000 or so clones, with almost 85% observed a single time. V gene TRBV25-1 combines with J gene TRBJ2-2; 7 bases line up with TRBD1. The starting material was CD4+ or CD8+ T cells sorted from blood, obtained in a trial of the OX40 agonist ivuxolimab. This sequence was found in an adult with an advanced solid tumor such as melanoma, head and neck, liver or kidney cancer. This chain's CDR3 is CASSEYAARGTGELFF. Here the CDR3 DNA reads TGTGCCAGCAGTGAATATGCGGCCAGGGGGACCGGGGAGCTGTTTTTT.